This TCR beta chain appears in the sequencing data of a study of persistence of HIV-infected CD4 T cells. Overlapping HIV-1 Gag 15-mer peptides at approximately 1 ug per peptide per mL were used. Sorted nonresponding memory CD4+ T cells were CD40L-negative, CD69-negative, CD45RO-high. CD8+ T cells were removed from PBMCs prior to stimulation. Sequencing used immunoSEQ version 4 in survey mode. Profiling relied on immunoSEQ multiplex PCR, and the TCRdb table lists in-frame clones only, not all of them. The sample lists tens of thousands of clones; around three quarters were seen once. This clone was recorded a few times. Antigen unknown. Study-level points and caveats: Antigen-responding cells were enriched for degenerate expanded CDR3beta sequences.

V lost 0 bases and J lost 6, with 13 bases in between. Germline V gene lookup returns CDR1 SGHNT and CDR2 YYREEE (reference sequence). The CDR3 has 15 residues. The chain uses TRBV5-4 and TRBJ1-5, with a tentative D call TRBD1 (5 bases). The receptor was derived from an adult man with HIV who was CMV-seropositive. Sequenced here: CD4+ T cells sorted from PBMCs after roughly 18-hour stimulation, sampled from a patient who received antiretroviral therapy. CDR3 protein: CASSLDRTPGQPQHF. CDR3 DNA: TGTGCCAGCAGCTTGGACCGGACACCGGGTCAGCCCCAGCATTTT.